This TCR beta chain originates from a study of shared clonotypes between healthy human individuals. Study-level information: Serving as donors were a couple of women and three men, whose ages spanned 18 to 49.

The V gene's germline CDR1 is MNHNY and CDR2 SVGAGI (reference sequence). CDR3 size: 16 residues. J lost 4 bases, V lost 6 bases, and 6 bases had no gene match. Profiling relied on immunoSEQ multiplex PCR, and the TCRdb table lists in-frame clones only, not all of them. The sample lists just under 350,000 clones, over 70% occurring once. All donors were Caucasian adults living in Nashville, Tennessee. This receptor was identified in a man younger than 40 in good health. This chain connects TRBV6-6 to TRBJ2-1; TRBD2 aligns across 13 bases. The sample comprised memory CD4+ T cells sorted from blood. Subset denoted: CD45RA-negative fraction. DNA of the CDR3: TGTGCCAGCAGCGACCCGGGACTAGCGGGATACAATGAGCAGTTCTTC. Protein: CASSDPGLAGYNEQFF.